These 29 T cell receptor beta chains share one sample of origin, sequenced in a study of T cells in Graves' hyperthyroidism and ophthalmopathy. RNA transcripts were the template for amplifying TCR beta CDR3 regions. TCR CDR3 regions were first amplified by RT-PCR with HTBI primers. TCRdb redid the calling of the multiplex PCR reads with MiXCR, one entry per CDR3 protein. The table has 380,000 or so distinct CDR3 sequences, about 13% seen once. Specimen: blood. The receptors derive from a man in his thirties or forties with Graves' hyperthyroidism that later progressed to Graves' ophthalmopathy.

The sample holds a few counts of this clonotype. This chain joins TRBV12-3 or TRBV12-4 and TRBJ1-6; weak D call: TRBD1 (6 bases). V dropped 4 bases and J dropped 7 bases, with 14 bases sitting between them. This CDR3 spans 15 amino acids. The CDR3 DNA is TGTGCCAGCAGTTCCGTGAAACAGGGAAATTCACCCCTCCACTTT. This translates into CASSSVKQGNSPLHF.

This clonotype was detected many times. CDR3 bases: TGTGCCAGCAGTTTGGACACCTACAATGAGCAGTTCTTC. Protein: CASSLDTYNEQFF. The chain links TRBV7-2 to TRBJ2-1; possibly TRBD1 for D (5 bases). The V end lost 6 bases, the J end lost 2 bases, and 8 bases lay between the germline ends. CDR1 is SGHTA and CDR2 is FQGNSA in the germline V gene. The CDR3 has 13 amino acids.

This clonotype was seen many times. The CDR3 loop is CASSSNPGQLSYEQYF. CDR3 nucleotide sequence: TGTGCCAGCAGCTCCAATCCGGGACAATTGTCCTACGAGCAGTACTTC. The chain uses TRBV11-2 and TRBJ2-7; a possible D gene is TRBD1 (6 bases). V was trimmed by 4 bases and J by 1 base, leaving 17 bases between them. The length of the CDR3 is 16 residues. CDR1 and CDR2 from the germline V gene are SGHAT and FQNNGV.

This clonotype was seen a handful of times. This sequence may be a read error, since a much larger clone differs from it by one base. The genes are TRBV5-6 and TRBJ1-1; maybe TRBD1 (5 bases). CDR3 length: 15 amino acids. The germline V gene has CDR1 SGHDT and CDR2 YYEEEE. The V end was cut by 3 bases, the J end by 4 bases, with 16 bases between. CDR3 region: CASSSQTQGATEAFF. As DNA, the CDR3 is TGTGCCAGCAGCTCCCAAACCCAGGGAGCCACTGAAGCTTTCTTT.

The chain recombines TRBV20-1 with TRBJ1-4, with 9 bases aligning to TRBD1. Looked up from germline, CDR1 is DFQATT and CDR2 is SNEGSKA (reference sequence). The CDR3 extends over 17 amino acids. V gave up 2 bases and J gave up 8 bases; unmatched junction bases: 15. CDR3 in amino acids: CSARLRGDRALREKLFF. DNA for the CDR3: TGCAGTGCTAGACTTCGGGGGGACAGGGCCCTTCGGGAAAAACTGTTTTTT.

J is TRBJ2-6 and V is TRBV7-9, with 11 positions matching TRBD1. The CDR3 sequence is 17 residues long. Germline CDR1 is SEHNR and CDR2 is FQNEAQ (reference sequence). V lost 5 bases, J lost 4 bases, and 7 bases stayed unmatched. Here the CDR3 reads CASSLGQGAGGANVLTF. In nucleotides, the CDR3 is TGTGCCAGCAGCCTAGGACAGGGGGCGGGAGGGGCCAACGTCCTGACTTTC.

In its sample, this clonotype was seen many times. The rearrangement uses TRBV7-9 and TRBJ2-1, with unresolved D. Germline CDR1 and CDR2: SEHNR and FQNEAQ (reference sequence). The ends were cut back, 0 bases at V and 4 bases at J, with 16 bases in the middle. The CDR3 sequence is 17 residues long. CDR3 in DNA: TGTGCCAGCAGCTTAGCGCGGTTAACAGTTTTATACAATGAGCAGTTCTTC. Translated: CASSLARLTVLYNEQFF.

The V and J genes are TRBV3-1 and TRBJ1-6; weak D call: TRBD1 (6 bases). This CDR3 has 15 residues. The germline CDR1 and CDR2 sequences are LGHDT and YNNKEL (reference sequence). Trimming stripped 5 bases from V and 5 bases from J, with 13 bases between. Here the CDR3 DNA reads TGTGCCAGCAGCGATACAGGGCCCAATAATTCACCCCTCCACTTT. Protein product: CASSDTGPNNSPLHF.

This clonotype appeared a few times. The CDR3 DNA reads TGTGCCAGCAGCCCAATCAGTAGCGCGAACACCGGGGAGCTGTTTTTT. Protein: CASSPISSANTGELFF. This chain joins TRBV7-8 and TRBJ2-2, with D possibly being TRBD2 (5 bases). Germline values: CDR1 SGHVS, CDR2 FQNEAQ. With 5 bases removed from V and 0 bases from J, the gap between germline ends came to 13 bases. This CDR3 region has 16 residues.

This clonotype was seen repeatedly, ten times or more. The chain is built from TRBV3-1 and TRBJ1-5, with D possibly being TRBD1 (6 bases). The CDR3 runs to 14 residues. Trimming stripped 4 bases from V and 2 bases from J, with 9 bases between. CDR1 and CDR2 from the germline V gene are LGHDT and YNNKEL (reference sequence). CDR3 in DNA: TGTGCCAGCAGCCCACCAGGGGGCAATCAGCCCCAGCATTTT. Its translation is CASSPPGGNQPQHF. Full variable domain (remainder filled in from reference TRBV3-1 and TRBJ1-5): DTAVSQTPKYLVTQMGNDKSIKCEQNLGHDTMYWYKQDSKKFLKIMFSYNNKELIINETVPNRFSPKSPDKAHLNLHINSLELGDSAVYFCASSPPGGNQPQHFGDGTRLSIL.

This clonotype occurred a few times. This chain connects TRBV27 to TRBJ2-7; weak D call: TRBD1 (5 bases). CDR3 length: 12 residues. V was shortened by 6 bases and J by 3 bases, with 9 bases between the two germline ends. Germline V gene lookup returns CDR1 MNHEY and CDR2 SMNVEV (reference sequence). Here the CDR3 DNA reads TGTGCCAGCAGGGATCAGGGCTACGAGCAGTACTTC. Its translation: CASRDQGYEQYF.

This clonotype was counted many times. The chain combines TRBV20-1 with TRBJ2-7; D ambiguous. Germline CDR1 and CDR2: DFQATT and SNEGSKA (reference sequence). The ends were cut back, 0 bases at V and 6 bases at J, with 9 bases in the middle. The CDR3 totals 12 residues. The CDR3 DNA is TGCAGTGCTAGAGAGGGAAGAGGCGAGCAGTACTTC. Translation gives CSAREGRGEQYF.

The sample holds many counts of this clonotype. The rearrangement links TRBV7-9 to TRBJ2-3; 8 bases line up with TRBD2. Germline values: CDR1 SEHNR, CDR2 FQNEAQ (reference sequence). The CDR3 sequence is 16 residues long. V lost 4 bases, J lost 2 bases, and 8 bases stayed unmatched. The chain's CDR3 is CASSSGLAPLTDTQYF. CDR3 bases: TGTGCCAGCAGCTCTGGACTAGCCCCACTCACAGATACGCAGTATTTT.

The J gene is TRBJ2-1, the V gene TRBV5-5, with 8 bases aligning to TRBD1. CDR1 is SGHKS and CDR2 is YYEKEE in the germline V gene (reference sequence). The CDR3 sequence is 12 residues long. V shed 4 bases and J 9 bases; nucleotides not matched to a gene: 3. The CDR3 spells CASSAGGPEQFF. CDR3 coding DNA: TGTGCCAGCAGCGCAGGGGGCCCTGAGCAGTTCTTC.

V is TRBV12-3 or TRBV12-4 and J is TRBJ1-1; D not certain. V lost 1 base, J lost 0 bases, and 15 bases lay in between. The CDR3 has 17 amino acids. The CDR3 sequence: CASSLDSPGEMNTEAFF. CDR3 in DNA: TGTGCCAGCAGTTTAGATTCCCCGGGAGAAATGAACACTGAAGCTTTCTTT.

In DNA form, the CDR3 reads TGCGCCAGCAGCCAAGAGGTAGGGCAGCTGAACACTGAAGCTTTCTTT. Translation gives CASSQEVGQLNTEAFF. The chain combines TRBV4-1 with TRBJ1-1; D not resolved. Germline V CDR1 and CDR2: MGHRA, YSYEKL. The CDR3 consists of 16 residues. Trimming removed 0 bases at V and 0 bases at J, with 11 bases between.

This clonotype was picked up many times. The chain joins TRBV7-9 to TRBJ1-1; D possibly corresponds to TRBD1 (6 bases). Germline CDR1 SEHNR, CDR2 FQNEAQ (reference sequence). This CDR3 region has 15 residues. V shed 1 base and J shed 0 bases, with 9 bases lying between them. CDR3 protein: CASSLGRGVNTEAFF. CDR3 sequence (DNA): TGTGCCAGCAGCTTAGGCAGGGGAGTGAACACTGAAGCTTTCTTT.

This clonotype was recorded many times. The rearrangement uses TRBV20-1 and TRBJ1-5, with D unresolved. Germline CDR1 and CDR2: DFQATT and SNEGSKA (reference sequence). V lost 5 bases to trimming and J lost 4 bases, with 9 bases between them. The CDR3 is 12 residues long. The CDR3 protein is CSAGRLNQPQHF. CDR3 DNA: TGCAGTGCTGGGAGACTAAATCAGCCCCAGCATTTT.

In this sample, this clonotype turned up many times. The CDR3 coding sequence is TGTGCCAGCACCGGCGGGGGGGCCAAAAACATTCAGTACTTC. This codes for CASTGGGAKNIQYF. The rearrangement uses TRBV11-2 and TRBJ2-4; 8 bases are shared with TRBD2. The CDR3 loop spans 14 amino acids. Germline lookup yields CDR1 SGHAT and CDR2 FQNNGV. The V gene end was trimmed by 7 bases and the J gene end by 1 base; junction bases not matched to a gene: 3.

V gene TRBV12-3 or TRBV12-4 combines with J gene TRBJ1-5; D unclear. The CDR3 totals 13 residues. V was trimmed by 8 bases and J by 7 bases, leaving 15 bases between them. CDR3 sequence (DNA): TGTGCCAGCGGGCCCCCATTAGGGCAGCCCCAGCATTTT. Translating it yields CASGPPLGQPQHF.

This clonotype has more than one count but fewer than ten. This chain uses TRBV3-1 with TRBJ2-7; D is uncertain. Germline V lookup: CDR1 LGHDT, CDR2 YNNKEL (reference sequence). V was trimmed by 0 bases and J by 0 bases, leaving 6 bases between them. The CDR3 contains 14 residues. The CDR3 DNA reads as TGTGCCAGCAGCCAAGAAGGTGGCTCCTACGAGCAGTACTTC. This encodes CASSQEGGSYEQYF.

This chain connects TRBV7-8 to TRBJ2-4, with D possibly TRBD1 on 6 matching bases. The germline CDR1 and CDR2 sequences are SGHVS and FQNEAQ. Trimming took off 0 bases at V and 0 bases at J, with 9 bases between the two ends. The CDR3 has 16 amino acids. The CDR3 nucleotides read TGTGCCAGCAGCTTAGCGGGGGCAAGAGCCAAAAACATTCAGTACTTC. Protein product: CASSLAGARAKNIQYF.

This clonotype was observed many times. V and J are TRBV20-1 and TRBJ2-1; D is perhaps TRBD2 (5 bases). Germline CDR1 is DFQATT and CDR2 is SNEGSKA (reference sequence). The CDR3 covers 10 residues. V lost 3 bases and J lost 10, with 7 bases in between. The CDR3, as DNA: TGCAGTGCTAGCGGGGAGGAGCAGTTCTTC. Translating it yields CSASGEEQFF.

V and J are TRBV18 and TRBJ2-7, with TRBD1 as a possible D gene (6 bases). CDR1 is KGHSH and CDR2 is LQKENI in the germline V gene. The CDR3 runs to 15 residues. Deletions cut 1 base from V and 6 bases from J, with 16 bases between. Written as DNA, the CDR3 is TGTGCCAGCTCACCACGTGGGGGACATGGCGGCGAGCAGTACTTC. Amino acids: CASSPRGGHGGEQYF.

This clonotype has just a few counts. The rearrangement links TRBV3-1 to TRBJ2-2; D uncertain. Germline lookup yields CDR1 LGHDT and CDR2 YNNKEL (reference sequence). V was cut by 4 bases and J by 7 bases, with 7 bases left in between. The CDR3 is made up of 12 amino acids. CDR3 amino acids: CASSRLVGELFF. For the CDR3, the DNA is TGTGCCAGCAGCCGCCTAGTCGGGGAGCTGTTTTTT.

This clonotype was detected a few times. The DNA for the CDR3 is TGTGCCCTCGGACTAGCGGGGAGCACCGGGGAGCTGTTTTTT. Its protein product is CALGLAGSTGELFF. V and J are TRBV30 and TRBJ2-2; TRBD2 matches at 12 bases. Per the germline V gene, CDR1 is GTSNPN and CDR2 is SVGIG (reference sequence). The V and J ends lost 8 bases and 4 bases, in that order; junction bases with no gene match: 5. The CDR3 totals 14 residues.

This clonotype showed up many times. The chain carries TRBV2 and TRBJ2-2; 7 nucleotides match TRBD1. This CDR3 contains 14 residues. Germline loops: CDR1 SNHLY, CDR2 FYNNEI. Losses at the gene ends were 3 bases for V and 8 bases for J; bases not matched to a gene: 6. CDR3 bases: TGTGCCAGCAGTGACTTAGGGGGCCTGGGGGAGCTGTTTTTT. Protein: CASSDLGGLGELFF.

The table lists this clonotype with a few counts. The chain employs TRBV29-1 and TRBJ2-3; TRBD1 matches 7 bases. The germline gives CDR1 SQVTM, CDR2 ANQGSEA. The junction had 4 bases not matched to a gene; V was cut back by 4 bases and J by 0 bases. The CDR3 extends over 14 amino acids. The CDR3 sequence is CSVAQGPSTDTQYF. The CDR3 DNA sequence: TGCAGCGTTGCACAGGGGCCAAGCACAGATACGCAGTATTTT.

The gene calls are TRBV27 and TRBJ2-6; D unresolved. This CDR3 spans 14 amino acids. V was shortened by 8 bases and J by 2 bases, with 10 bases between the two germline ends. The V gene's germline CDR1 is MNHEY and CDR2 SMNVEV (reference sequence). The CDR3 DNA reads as TGTGCCAGCCGGCAGGAGCCTGGGGCCAACGTCCTGACTTTC. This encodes CASRQEPGANVLTF.